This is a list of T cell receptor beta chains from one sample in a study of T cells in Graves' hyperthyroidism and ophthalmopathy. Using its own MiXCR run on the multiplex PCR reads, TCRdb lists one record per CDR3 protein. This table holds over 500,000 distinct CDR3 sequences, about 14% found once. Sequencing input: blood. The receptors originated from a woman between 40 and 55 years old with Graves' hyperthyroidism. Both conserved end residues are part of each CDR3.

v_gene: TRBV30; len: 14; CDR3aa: CAWNTGTGTYEQYF
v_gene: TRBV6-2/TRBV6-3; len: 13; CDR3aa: CASSPSNVDTQYF
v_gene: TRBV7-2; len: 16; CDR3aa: CASRYTTSGNTGELFF
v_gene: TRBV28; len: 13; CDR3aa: CASREQGGEKLFF
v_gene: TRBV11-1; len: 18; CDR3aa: CAGSQDPAGRDGLNEQFF
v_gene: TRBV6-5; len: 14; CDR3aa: CASSYKANTGELFF
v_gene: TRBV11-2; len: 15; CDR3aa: CASSLEGGRTDTQYF
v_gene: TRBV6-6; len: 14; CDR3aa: CASSYGRDTGELFF
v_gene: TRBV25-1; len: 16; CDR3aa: CASSSLLAGVINEQFF
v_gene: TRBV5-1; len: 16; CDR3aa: CASSLEKRGLNTEAFF
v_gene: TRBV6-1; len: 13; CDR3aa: CASKGEMNTEAFF
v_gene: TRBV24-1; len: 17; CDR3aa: CATSDLGVAGDTGELFF
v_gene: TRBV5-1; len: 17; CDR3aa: CASQGQLLSSGANVLTF
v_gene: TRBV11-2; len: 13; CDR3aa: CASSSLGQGPAFF
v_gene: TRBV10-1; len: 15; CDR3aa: CASSEGTSGTETQYF
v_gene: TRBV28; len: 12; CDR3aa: CASSPQFLQQFF
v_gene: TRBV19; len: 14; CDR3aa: CASSSTGVGETQYF
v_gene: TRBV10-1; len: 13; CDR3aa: CASQRILNTEAFF
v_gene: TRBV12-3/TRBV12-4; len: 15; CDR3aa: CASSPGSRTNYEQYF
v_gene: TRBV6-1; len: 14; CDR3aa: CASSDQDRTYGYTF
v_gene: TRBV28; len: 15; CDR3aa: CATDPGGERGNTIYF
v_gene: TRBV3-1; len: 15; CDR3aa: CASSRGHGRAYEQYF
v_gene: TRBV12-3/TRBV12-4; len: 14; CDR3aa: CASTYLGGQETQYF
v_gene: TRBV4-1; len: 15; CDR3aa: CARSPLGTASYEQYF
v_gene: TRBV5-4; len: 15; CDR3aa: CASSLRSGADTEAFF
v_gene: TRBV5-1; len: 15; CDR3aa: CASSLQGGSTDTQYF
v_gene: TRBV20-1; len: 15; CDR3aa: CSARGPPGENTEAFF
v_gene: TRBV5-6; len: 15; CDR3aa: CASSRQGADTGELFF
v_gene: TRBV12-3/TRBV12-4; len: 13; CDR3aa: CASSLSGKYGAFF